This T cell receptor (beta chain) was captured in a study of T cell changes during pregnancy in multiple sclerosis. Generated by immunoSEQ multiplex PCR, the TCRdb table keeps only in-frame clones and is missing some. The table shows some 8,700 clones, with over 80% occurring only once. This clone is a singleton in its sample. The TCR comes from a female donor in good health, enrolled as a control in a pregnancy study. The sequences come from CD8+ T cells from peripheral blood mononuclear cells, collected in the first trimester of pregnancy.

The CDR3 protein is CATSREGQGNEKLFF. In DNA form, the CDR3 reads TGTGCCACCAGCAGAGAAGGGCAGGGGAATGAAAAACTGTTTTTT. The genes are TRBV15 and TRBJ1-4; TRBD1 is a possible D gene (6 bases). The V gene lost 0 bases and the J gene lost 5 bases, with 10 bases spanning the gap. Germline V lookup: CDR1 LNHNV, CDR2 YYDKDF (reference sequence). The CDR3 is 15 residues long.